The entry below describes one T cell receptor beta chain. Its antigen remains unidentified. 13 Jbeta primers and 60 Vbeta primers were used for the PCR. This table comes from immunoSEQ multiplex PCR, and its TCRdb copy is limited to in-frame clones, with some not included. Here the sample table reports some 48,000 clones. The source of the sample is a study of cytomegalovirus exposure and HLA in healthy donors. The study's findings and limits: Some segments of the V type, notably TRBV6-2 and TRBV6-3, were excluded as indistinguishable. The study put 150 to 200 TCR beta chains on its list as cytomegalovirus-associated. There were several of the most significant clusters that appeared linked to common viral pathogens in a later analysis. In vitro data verified three CMV-associated chains as specific for CMV antigens.

The CDR3 covers 16 residues. Germline CDR1 and CDR2: SGHNT and YYREEE (reference sequence). The V and J ends lost 3 bases and 4 bases respectively, with 20 bases between them. The chain is built from TRBV5-4 and TRBJ2-7; D might be TRBD2 (5 bases). The clonotype was recovered from a man aged 35 to 55 in good health and CMV-seropositive. The sequenced sample consisted of PBMCs. The CDR3 loop is CASSSGGESSGYEQYF. CDR3 DNA sequence: TGTGCCAGCAGCTCGGGCGGAGAGAGTTCGGGGTACGAGCAGTACTTC.